This TCR beta chain was recorded in a study of blood T cell repertoires in COVID-19 (TCRdb year 2020). In the study overall: Collaborator samples came from the United States, Italy and Spain and covered acute and convalescent phases of COVID-19. The prospective study material was composed of cDNA or gDNA derived from T cells, B-cell-depleted T cells, or PBMCs. Deeply sampled blood TCRbeta repertoires from subjects exposed to, actively infected with, or recovered from COVID-19 were included in the dataset. The repertoires were released in a freely available public database intended as a resource for research on the immune response to SARS-CoV-2. Samples were obtained from the ongoing ImmuneRACE study (first 160 participants) and from 1,254 subjects provided by 6 global collaborators. Sample metadata almost always included a de-identified subject ID, COVID-19 status, age in years and sex. Where HLA class I and class II types were available, the types were taken from metadata supplied by the sample provider, not from assay-based typing.

A word on this clone: The specificity of this receptor is unknown. Per-base qualities were not stored, and no clone one base away is much larger.

At one collaborating source in Seattle, patients were enrolled during active infection and were followed longitudinally through the course of disease. Collaborating institutions collected whole blood in K2EDTA tubes following their own protocols. For TCRbeta analysis, collaborator samples were shipped as frozen whole blood, as isolated PBMCs, or as DNA extracted from either sample type. In the germline V gene, CDR1 corresponds to SNHLY and CDR2 to FYNNEI. Trimming accounts for 1 base at V and 10 bases at J, while the number of junction bases matched to no gene is 10. Measured from the cysteine to the phenylalanine, the CDR3 is 16 residues long. The retained sequence is limited to the CDR3, 48 bases, with the frame set at the first base. TCRbeta CDR3 regions were amplified from genomic DNA using the immunoSEQ Assay, a bias-controlled multiplex PCR. In the authors' own workflow: Within the assay, amplification of reference gene primers was used to estimate how many nucleated cells each sample contained. To quantify the absolute abundance of each unique TCRbeta CDR3 rearrangement, sequence reads were collapsed and filtered. For each sample, productive Simpson clonality was calculated as the square root of Simpson's diversity index across productive rearrangements. As stored in TCRdb, this immuneACCESS dataset retains in-frame rearrangements with V and J assigned. A fraction of the clones does not appear; measured against another copy, unresolved V genes explain less than half of the discrepancy, and the remainder lacks a known reason. D and trimming were read from the DNA, whereas the V and J calls and clone size are those reported in that table. In this sample the table shows 250,000 to 300,000 clones, less than 90% of which occur a single time. Of the sample, more than 10% is held by the ten largest clones.

Here is what the overall study found, with its caveats: How much clinical and demographic metadata was included differed by source and by participant, and the metadata was provided uncurated.

The receptor was isolated from a woman aged 30 to 39 with COVID-19, enrolled during active disease. The V and J segments used are TRBV2 and TRBJ2-1, with 10 bases in between that match TRBD1. What was sequenced was peripheral blood. The CDR3 amino acid sequence is: CASSEGRTGGTGEQFF. The DNA is as follows: TGTGCCAGCAGTGAAGGGCGGACAGGGGGGACGGGGGAGCAGTTCTTC.